The T cell receptor (beta chain) under discussion was sequenced for a study of blood T cells in healthy people across ages (dated by TCRdb to the mid-2010s). For the wider study: In model experiments, roughly one uniquely barcoded TCR beta cDNA molecule per two T cells was captured by template switching. To track age-related changes in TCR beta repertoire diversity, the study relied on deep sequencing normalized with unique cDNA molecular identifiers. Four age groups were formed from the donors: young (average 16 years), middle-aged (around 37), aged (roughly 56) and long-lived (82). Donors of different ages were randomly distributed across sequencing lanes to avoid experimental bias. The study analyzed two additional independent replicas of 1 million unique cDNA reads from the same blood draw for two donors, one aged 18 to 29 and one aged 80 or older.

Systemically healthy Caucasian individuals from Russia, some 36 in total and aged roughly 6 to 100 years, were included as donors. Around 10 milliliters of peripheral blood were drawn from each donor into EDTA-treated Vacutainer tubes. Ficoll-Paque density-gradient centrifugation was used to isolate PBMCs, with at least 6.5 million per sample. Trizol reagent was used to extract total RNA from the PBMCs, yielding at least 6 micrograms per sample. For every donor, flow cytometry on a PBMC aliquot measured the percentage of naive CD45RAhigh/CD27high T cells. For this clonotype: Its cognate antigen has yet to be identified. No much larger clonotype is one base removed from it; base qualities were not supplied.

The protocol used for the library was 5' RACE. The listed sequencing device is Illumina HiSeq 2500. A second PCR of about 6 to 11 cycles was performed with a sample-barcoded 5' primer and a J-beta primer mix. A unique molecular identifier was introduced onto each TCR beta cDNA molecule by a template-switch 5' adaptor carrying 12 random nucleotides. At least 2.5 million CDR3-containing paired-end reads were obtained from each sample. First-strand cDNA was synthesized from all RNA with the Mint cDNA synthesis kit, primed by a TRBC-specific oligonucleotide. Following uracil-DNA glycosylase treatment, all cDNA underwent a first 18-cycle PCR with the universal primers M1SS and BC2_uni_R. Concerning the study's data processing: Normalization of each sample was performed by random selection of 1 million high-quality reads, each carrying a distinct molecular identifier. Instead of being binned into consensus sequences, reads that shared molecular identifiers were thrown out. CDR3 identification, clonotype clustering and error correction used MiTCR with a Q25 quality threshold and the strictest error-elimination algorithm. A nonparametric unseen species model with Euler transformation was used to estimate lower-bound total TCR beta diversity. Using fastp trimming at Q25 and MiXCR clonotype assembly, TCRdb reanalyzed the public sequencing data and kept in-frame beta chains. Each entry merges the rows of one CDR3 protein and shows their most common DNA and genes. TCRdb's processing, not the authors' own work, is the source of the V and J calls. For this sample the table gives some 860,000 distinct CDR3 sequences, of which approximately 60% were detected only once. Roughly 26% of the sample belongs to the ten largest clones.

What the research found in general, with its limitations: Since profiling was done on bulk unsorted PBMCs, naive and antigen-experienced compartments could not be conclusively compared. There was a strong correlation between observed TCR beta diversity and the percentage of naive T cells measured by flow cytometry. Compared with the aged group, the long-lived group had more naive CD4+ T cells, fewer expanded clones and increased TCR diversity, a pattern suggesting age selection. Estimates of total diversity based on one million sequenced T cells were regarded as lower bounds and as underestimates. Observed TCR beta diversity per million T cells fell roughly linearly with age, and a significant reduction was already apparent by age approximately 41. Because the CMV infection status of the donors was unknown, age-related changes in expanded clonotypes may potentially have been confounded.

The receptor was isolated from a man aged 40-50 years in good health. The specimen sequenced was blood.

The CDR3 protein: CASSLRGWTGGPGGELFF. DNA sequence: TGTGCCAGCAGCTTAAGAGGCTGGACAGGAGGTCCGGGCGGGGAGCTGTTTTTT. The V and J genes are TRBV9 and TRBJ2-2; 7 of the junction bases match TRBD1. The germline V gene encodes CDR1 SGDLS and CDR2 YYNGEE. From the cysteine through the phenylalanine, the CDR3 covers 18 amino acids. Only CDR3 DNA remains: 54 bases, in frame from the first base. V loses 4 bases at its end and J loses 7 bases; junction bases beyond the gene matches: 19.